The present T cell receptor beta chain was sequenced within a study of early T cells in non-severe SARS-CoV-2 infection. Study details: Alpha and beta chains were unpaired, from unsorted whole-blood bulk RNA. Findings and caveats of the study: The matching step, a VDJdb search, favored anti-spike CD8 responses and missed private and CD4 specificities.

CDR1 is SGHRS, CDR2 YFSETQ, per germline. This CDR3 contains 16 residues. V dropped 0 bases and J dropped 2 bases, with 14 bases sitting between them. With respect to this clonotype: As yet, its antigen is unknown.

Attachment of unique molecular identifiers was made to individual cDNA molecules. TCRdb itself ran the 5' RACE reads through MiXCR, one entry per CDR3 protein. The table has tens of thousands of distinct CDR3 sequences, approximately 12% seen once; the top ten hold approximately 2.5%. The genes are TRBV5-1 and TRBJ2-5, with D maybe TRBD2 (6 bases). The receptor was derived from an adult who was a healthcare worker with PCR-confirmed SARS-CoV-2 infection or an uninfected control (not recorded which). Source: whole blood, taken at baseline. The CDR3 reads CASSLAGGLGQETQYF. The CDR3 nucleotides are TGCGCCAGCAGCTTGGCCGGGGGTTTAGGGCAAGAGACCCAGTACTTC. The full variable domain, rest sourced from reference TRBV5-1 and TRBJ2-5, is KAGVTQTPRYLIKTRGQQVTLSCSPISGHRSVSWYQQTPGQGLQFLFEYFSETQRNKGNFPGRFSGRQFSNSRSEMNVSTLELGDSALYLCASSLAGGLGQETQYFGPGTRLLVL.